Given below is one T cell receptor (beta chain) in context. The antigen remains undetermined. This entry belongs to a study of OX40 agonist ivuxolimab in advanced cancers. Study-level information: Dose-escalation patients' cancers were hepatocellular carcinoma, melanoma, renal cell or head and neck cancer. Study-wide results and caveats: Averaging showed that CD8+ T cells had more expanded clones than CD4+ did. Both CD4+ and CD8+ T cell populations in blood had undergone clonal expansion by week 6 at 0.1 to 3.0 mg/kg.

The CDR3 totals 13 residues. The V and J ends lost 8 bases and 7 bases, in that order; junction bases with no gene match: 11. Per the germline V gene, CDR1 is MDHEN and CDR2 is SYDVKM. Repertoires were generated with immunoSEQ multiplex PCR, while TCRdb's copy carries only in-frame clones and drops some. The data hold some 52,000 clones, with 85% to 95% observed a single time. Samples of blood were obtained at baseline, on cycle 4 day 1, and on cycle 7 day 1. The sequencing here drew on CD4+ or CD8+ T cells sorted from blood, taken in a trial of the OX40 agonist ivuxolimab. The TCR originated in an adult with an advanced solid tumor such as melanoma, head and neck, liver or kidney cancer. The genes are TRBV28 and TRBJ2-7; TRBD1 matches at 7 bases. The CDR3 spells CASARTGGREQYF. The CDR3 DNA follows: TGTGCCAGCGCGAGGACAGGCGGTAGGGAGCAGTACTTC. Based on the CDR3 plus reference TRBV28 and TRBJ2-7, the full variable domain is DVKVTQSSRYLVKRTGEKVFLECVQDMDHENMFWYRQDPGLGLRLIYFSYDVKMKEKGDIPEGYSVSREKKERFSLILESASTNQTSMYLCASARTGGREQYFGPGTRLTVT.